Below, one TCR beta chain is given with its context. Some clones are missing from TCRdb's copy, which holds only in-frame ones; the method was immunoSEQ multiplex PCR. The sample lists more than 200,000 clones; around 83% were seen once. The data were obtained in a study of blood T cell repertoires in COVID-19. The CDR3 contains 13 residues. In germline, CDR1 is SGHNT, CDR2 YYREEE (reference sequence). The V end lost 4 bases, the J end lost 5 bases, and 12 bases lay between the germline ends. Source material: peripheral blood. This receptor was identified in a man aged 35 to 55 with active or convalescent COVID-19. This chain uses TRBV5-4 with TRBJ1-1; D gene uncertain. DNA of the CDR3: TGTGCCAGCAGCCGAGGTAGTCTTACTGAAGCTTTCTTT. Encoded protein: CASSRGSLTEAFF.